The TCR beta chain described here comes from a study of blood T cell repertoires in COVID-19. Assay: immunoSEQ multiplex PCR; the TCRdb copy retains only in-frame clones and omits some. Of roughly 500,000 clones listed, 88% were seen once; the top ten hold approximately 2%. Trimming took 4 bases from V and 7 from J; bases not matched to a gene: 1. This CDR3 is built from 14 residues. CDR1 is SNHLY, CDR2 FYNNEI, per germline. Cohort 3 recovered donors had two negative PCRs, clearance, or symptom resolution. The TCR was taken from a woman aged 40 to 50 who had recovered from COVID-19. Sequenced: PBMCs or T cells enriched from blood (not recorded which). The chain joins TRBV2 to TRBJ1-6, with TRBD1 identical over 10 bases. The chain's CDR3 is CASSVGQGNSPLHF. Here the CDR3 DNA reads TGTGCCAGCAGTGTGGGACAGGGGAATTCACCCCTCCACTTT.